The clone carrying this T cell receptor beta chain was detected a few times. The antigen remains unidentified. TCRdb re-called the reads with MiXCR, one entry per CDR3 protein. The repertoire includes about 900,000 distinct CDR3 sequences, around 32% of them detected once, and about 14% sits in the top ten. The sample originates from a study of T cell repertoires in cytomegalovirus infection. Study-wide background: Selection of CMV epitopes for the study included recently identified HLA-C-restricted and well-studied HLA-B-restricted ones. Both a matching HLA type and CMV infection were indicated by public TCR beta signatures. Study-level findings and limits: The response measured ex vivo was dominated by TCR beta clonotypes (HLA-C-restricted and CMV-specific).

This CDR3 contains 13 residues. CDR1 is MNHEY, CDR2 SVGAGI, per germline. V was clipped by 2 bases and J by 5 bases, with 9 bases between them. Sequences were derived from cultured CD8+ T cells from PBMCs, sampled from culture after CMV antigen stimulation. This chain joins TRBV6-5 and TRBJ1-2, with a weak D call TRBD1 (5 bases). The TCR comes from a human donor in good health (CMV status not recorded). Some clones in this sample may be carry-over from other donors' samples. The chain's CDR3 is CASSYPSGYGYTF. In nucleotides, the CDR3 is TGTGCCAGCAGTTACCCCTCAGGGTATGGCTACACCTTC.